This T cell receptor (beta chain) came from a study of cytomegalovirus exposure and HLA in healthy donors. Study-level findings and limits: Among TCR beta chains, those listed as cytomegalovirus-associated numbered over 150. About 87% or about 30% of the time was how often most TCR beta V segments were productive, according to an earlier analysis.

Primers: 60 Vbeta forward and 13 Jbeta reverse. Profiled with immunoSEQ multiplex PCR; TCRdb holds only in-frame clones, not every one. The sample shows about 160,000 clones, under 80% of them seen only once. As to this clone: Its antigen is unknown.

Germline V gene sequence: CDR1 SGDLS, CDR2 YYNGEE. The CDR3 has 17 amino acids. The ends lost 0 bases at V and 7 bases at J; junction bases unmatched: 11. The material sequenced was PBMCs. This chain joins TRBV9 and TRBJ2-2, with 8 bases lining up with TRBD2. The TCR originated in a man aged 40-49 years in good health and CMV-seronegative. CDR3 nucleotides: TGTGCCAGCAGCGTAGAGGTGCGGGGGGTCCGAGGCGGGGAGCTGTTTTTT. Amino acid sequence: CASSVEVRGVRGGELFF.